This TCR beta chain was sequenced for a study of cytomegalovirus exposure and HLA in healthy donors. Broader study findings: While the bulk of TCR sequences proved rare, some public TCRs turned up in many donors. The study flagged about 150 TCR beta chains as cytomegalovirus-associated. Serostatus for CMV was the only available immune exposure information. From TCR beta sequences, most subjects' HLA-A and HLA-B alleles were reportedly predicted accurately.

The PCR was carried out with 60 Vbeta primers and 13 Jbeta primers. The repertoire was sequenced with immunoSEQ multiplex PCR; TCRdb's copy has only in-frame clones and lacks some. This table holds 85,000 to 120,000 clones, about 70% found once. This clone was seen a single time. Its specificity is not known. The CDR3 has 12 residues. The V and J ends lost 9 bases and 6 bases respectively, with 13 bases between them. The germline V gene has CDR1 ENHRY and CDR2 SYGVKD. Sequencing input: PBMCs. V usage is TRBV10-3 and J usage is TRBJ2-3, with a weak D call TRBD2 (6 bases). The receptor's source is a woman aged 45-65 years in good health and CMV-seropositive. The CDR3 reads CAIRGGADTQYF. The DNA of the CDR3 is TGTGCCATAAGGGGCGGGGCGGATACGCAGTATTTT.